Listed here are 16 T cell receptor beta chains from one sample, sequenced in a study of blood T cell repertoires in COVID-19. Assay: immunoSEQ multiplex PCR; the TCRdb copy retains only in-frame clones and omits some. The table records roughly 250,000 clones, nearly 85% of them present only once. Sequenced: peripheral blood. These TCRs come from a human donor in a cohort sampled during active COVID-19.

The V call is TRBV6-5, the J call TRBJ1-1, with D perhaps matching TRBD1 (5 bases). Germline CDR1 MNHEY, CDR2 SVGAGI. V was shortened by 5 bases and J by 8 bases, with 21 bases between the two germline ends. The CDR3 covers 15 residues. This CDR3 is CASSPGGSGKVEAFF. CDR3 DNA: TGTGCCAGCAGTCCCGGGGGTTCGGGAAAAGTGGAAGCTTTCTTT.

The rearrangement joins TRBV11-2 to TRBJ2-7, with no clear D. The CDR3 has 14 residues. The germline gives CDR1 SGHAT, CDR2 FQNNGV. V shed 0 bases and J shed 6 bases, with 12 bases lying between them. CDR3 sequence (DNA): TGTGCCAGCAGCTTAGAAACAACTATATCCGAGCAGTACTTC. Translation: CASSLETTISEQYF.

V usage is TRBV4-2 and J usage is TRBJ2-7, with TRBD2 matching 12 bases. CDR1 and CDR2 (germline): LGHNA, YNFKEQ. J gave up 2 bases and V 4 bases, and 21 bases lay outside the gene matches. The length of the CDR3 is 21 residues. The CDR3: CASSPGGRLAGVRGNPYEQYF. CDR3 nucleotides: TGTGCCAGCAGCCCAGGAGGAAGACTAGCGGGAGTGAGAGGGAACCCCTACGAGCAGTACTTC.

The chain employs TRBV4-2 and TRBJ2-7; 7 positions agree with TRBD2. Germline CDR1 reads LGHNA; CDR2 reads YNFKEQ. Trimming took 1 base from V and 3 from J; bases not matched to a gene: 0. There are 13 residues in the CDR3. The CDR3 DNA is TGTGCCAGCAGCCAAGGGACTAGCTACGAGCAGTACTTC. It is translated as CASSQGTSYEQYF.

This clone was detected a few times. The genes are TRBV5-1 and TRBJ1-2, with TRBD1 as a possible D gene (5 bases). V lost 4 bases and J 8 bases, leaving 15 bases between the germline ends. The CDR3 has 13 residues. Germline CDR1 is SGHRS and CDR2 is YFSETQ. The CDR3 reads CASSLDGGGGYTF. The CDR3 bases are TGCGCCAGCAGCCTGGACGGGGGTGGAGGCTACACCTTC.

The chain couples TRBV6-5 to TRBJ1-4; 10 bases line up with TRBD1. Trimming at V came to 10 bases and at J to 7 bases, leaving 9 bases not matched to a gene. Germline CDR1 reads MNHEY; CDR2 reads SVGAGI. The CDR3 is 14 residues long. The CDR3: CATNDRGQGEKLFF. CDR3 nucleotide sequence: TGTGCCACTAACGACAGGGGGCAAGGTGAAAAACTGTTTTTT.

V gene TRBV2 combines with J gene TRBJ2-5; maybe TRBD1 (6 bases). This CDR3 is built from 17 residues. The V end was cut by 5 bases, the J end by 4 bases, with 23 bases between. Looked up from germline, CDR1 is SNHLY and CDR2 is FYNNEI. The chain's CDR3 is CASSYPTGHPARETQYF. CDR3 coding DNA: TGTGCCAGCAGTTACCCGACGGGACATCCAGCAAGAGAGACCCAGTACTTC.

The chain links TRBV29-1 to TRBJ2-1; TRBD1 matches at 8 bases. The CDR3 consists of 19 residues. The germline V gene has CDR1 SQVTM and CDR2 ANQGSEA. Germline trimming cut 6 bases from V and 0 bases from J; bases unmatched to any gene: 19. CDR3 bases: TGCAGCGTGACCGGACAGGGTATTGGCTCCCGGAGCTCCTACAATGAGCAGTTCTTC. Protein product: CSVTGQGIGSRSSYNEQFF.

The chain combines TRBV6-5 with TRBJ2-1; TRBD2 agrees at 7 bases. The J segment lost 1 base and the V segment lost 4 bases, leaving 7 bases of the junction unmatched. Germline loops: CDR1 MNHEY, CDR2 SVGAGI. The CDR3 length is 16 residues. The CDR3 is CASSSLFSGSYNEQFF. CDR3 DNA sequence: TGTGCCAGCAGTTCTCTTTTTAGCGGGTCCTACAATGAGCAGTTCTTC.

This clone was recorded once. V is TRBV7-8 and J is TRBJ1-1; 9 bases fit TRBD1. The CDR3 extends over 18 amino acids. Losses at the gene ends were 0 bases for V and 1 base for J; bases not matched to a gene: 9. The germline V gene has CDR1 SGHVS and CDR2 FQNEAQ. As DNA, the CDR3 is TGTGCCAGCAGCTTAGCGTCGTGGACAGGGGTGTCGAACACTGAAGCTTTCTTT. It encodes CASSLASWTGVSNTEAFF.

The V gene is TRBV3-1 (or the pseudogene TRBV3-2), the J gene TRBJ2-1, with 8 bases aligning to TRBD2. This CDR3 has 17 amino acids. V lost 0 bases to trimming and J lost 5 bases; unmatched junction nucleotides: 9. From germline, CDR1 is LGHDT and CDR2 YNNKEL (reference sequence). The CDR3 here is CASSQEALAGLHNEQFF. The CDR3 nucleotides are TGTGCCAGCAGCCAAGAAGCTCTAGCGGGCTTACACAATGAGCAGTTCTTC.

This clone was observed a few times. The V call is TRBV18, the J call TRBJ2-3; a weak D match, TRBD1 (6 bases). There are 13 residues in the CDR3. Germline V CDR1 and CDR2: KGHSH, LQKENI. Deletions cut 6 bases from V and 4 bases from J, with 11 bases between. CDR3: CASSLAGADTQYF. CDR3 DNA: TGTGCCAGCTCCCTGGCAGGGGCAGATACGCAGTATTTT.

The CDR3 sequence: CASSPGQGLFTEAFF. As DNA, the CDR3 is TGCGCCAGCAGCCCGGGACAGGGATTGTTTACTGAAGCTTTCTTT. The chain links TRBV5-1 to TRBJ1-1; TRBD1 matches 9 bases. V lost 4 bases to trimming and J lost 5 bases; unmatched junction nucleotides: 9. The CDR3 is 15 amino acids. The germline gives CDR1 SGHRS, CDR2 YFSETQ.

This chain links TRBV27 with TRBJ2-2; 7 bases are shared with TRBD2. Germline CDR1 reads MNHEY; CDR2 reads SMNVEV (reference sequence). V trimming: 8 bases; J trimming: 5 bases; junction bases outside the gene matches: 17. This CDR3 spans 17 amino acids. The CDR3 sequence is CASPDTRWGGKTGELFF. CDR3 nucleotides: TGTGCCAGCCCCGACACGCGGTGGGGGGGGAAAACCGGGGAGCTGTTTTTT.

The V and J genes are TRBV6-2 or TRBV6-3 and TRBJ1-2; 7 nucleotides align to TRBD1. CDR3 length: 14 residues. Per the germline V gene, CDR1 is MNHEY and CDR2 is SVGEGT. V dropped 4 bases and J dropped 3; count of bases not matched to a gene: 5. The CDR3 is CASSSTGPYYGYTF. CDR3 coding DNA: TGTGCCAGCAGTTCGACAGGGCCGTACTATGGCTACACCTTC.

The CDR3 region is CASRTTAYSNQPQHF. CDR3 nucleotide sequence: TGTGCCAGCAGAACGACAGCTTATAGCAATCAGCCCCAGCATTTT. The chain has TRBV6-5 and TRBJ1-5; D is perhaps TRBD1 (5 bases). Trimming took 6 bases from V and 0 from J, leaving 12 bases between them. The CDR3 is made up of 15 amino acids. Per germline, CDR1 MNHEY and CDR2 SVGAGI.